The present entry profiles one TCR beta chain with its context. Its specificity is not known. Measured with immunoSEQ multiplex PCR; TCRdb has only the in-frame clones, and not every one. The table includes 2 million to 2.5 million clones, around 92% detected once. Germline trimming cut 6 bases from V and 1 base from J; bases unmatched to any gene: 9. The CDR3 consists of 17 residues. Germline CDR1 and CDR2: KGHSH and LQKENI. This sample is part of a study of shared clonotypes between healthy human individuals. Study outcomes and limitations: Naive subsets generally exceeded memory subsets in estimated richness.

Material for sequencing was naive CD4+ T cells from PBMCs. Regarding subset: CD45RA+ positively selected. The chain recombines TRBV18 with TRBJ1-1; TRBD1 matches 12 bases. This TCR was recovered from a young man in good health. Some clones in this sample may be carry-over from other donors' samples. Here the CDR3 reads CASSQGQGAFGNTEAFF. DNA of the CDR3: TGTGCCAGCTCTCAGGGACAGGGGGCTTTTGGGAACACTGAAGCTTTCTTT.